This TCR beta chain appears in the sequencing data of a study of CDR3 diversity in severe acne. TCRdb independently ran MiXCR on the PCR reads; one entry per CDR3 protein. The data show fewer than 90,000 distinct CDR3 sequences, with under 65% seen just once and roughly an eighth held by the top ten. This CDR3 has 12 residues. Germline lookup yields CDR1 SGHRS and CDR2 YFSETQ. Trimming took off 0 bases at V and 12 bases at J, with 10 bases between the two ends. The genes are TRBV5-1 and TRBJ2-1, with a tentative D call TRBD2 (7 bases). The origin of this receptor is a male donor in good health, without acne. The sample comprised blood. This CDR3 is CASSLEGGGQFF. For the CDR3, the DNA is TGCGCCAGCAGCTTGGAGGGGGGGGGGCAGTTCTTC.